This T cell receptor beta chain was identified during a study of read filtering for tumor transcriptome and immune sequencing. On the study more broadly: Whole-transcriptome libraries were prepared after DNase treatment.

Molecular barcoded adaptors covering alpha/delta and beta/gamma chains were used on 400 ng RNA. TCRdb reprocessed the reads via MiXCR and lists one record per CDR3 protein. The sample yields around 30,000 distinct CDR3 sequences, under 20% seen once. Findings and limits, study-wide: The sorted CD138-negative fraction was a mixed bone marrow immune population, not purified T cells.

This clonotype was found many times. Its antigen is not known. Germline values: CDR1 KGHDR, CDR2 SFDVKD. The CDR3 loop spans 13 amino acids. V lost 2 bases and J lost 7, with 11 bases in between. The sample comprised a population of CD138-negative cells sorted from bone marrow. This sequence joins TRBV24-1 and TRBJ2-7; D not resolved. This receptor was taken from a donor aged 40 or over with multiple myeloma. CDR3 residues: CATSDSVTWEQYF. The CDR3 DNA reads as TGTGCCACCAGTGATTCGGTTACCTGGGAGCAGTACTTC.